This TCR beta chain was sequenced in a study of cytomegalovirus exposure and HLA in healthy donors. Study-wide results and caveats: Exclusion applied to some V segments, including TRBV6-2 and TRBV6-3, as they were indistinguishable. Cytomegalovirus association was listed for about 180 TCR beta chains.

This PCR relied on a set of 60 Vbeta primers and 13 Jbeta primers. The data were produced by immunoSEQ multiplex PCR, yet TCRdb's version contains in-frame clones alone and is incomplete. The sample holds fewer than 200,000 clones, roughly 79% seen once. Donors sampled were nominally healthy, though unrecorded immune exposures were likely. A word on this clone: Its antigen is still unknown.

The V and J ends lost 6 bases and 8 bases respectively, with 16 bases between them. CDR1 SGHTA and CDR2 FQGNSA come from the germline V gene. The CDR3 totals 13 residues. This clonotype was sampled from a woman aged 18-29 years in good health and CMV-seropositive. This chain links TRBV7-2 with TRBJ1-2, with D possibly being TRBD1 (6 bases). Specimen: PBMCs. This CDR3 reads CASRDTGSGGYTF. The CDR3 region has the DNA TGTGCCAGCAGAGATACAGGGAGCGGAGGCTACACCTTC.